The 9 T cell receptor beta chains given below trace back to one sample, sequenced in a study of PD-L1 blockade in urothelial cancer. Specified time point: peripheral blood 6 weeks after treatment start. Data came from immunoSEQ multiplex PCR; TCRdb stores just in-frame clones and leaves some out. The sample lists tens of thousands of clones, 88% occurring once. The input for sequencing was PBMCs, taken around atezolizumab (anti-PD-L1) treatment. The source of these receptors is a man aged 60-69 years with urothelial cancer.

This chain uses TRBV5-5 with TRBJ2-2; D not certain. V lost 2 bases to trimming and J lost 2 bases, with 4 bases between them. Germline lookup yields CDR1 SGHKS and CDR2 YYEKEE (reference sequence). The CDR3 covers 13 residues. This chain's CDR3 is CASSFGNTGELFF. Here the CDR3 DNA reads TGTGCCAGCAGCTTTGGCAACACCGGGGAGCTGTTTTTT.

This sequence joins TRBV6-6 and TRBJ1-5; D gene unclear. The V and J ends lost 4 bases and 6 bases respectively, with 10 bases between them. Germline CDR1 and CDR2: MNHNY and SVGAGI (reference sequence). The CDR3 runs to 13 residues. CDR3: CASSSVEAQPQHF. CDR3 nucleotides: TGTGCCAGCAGTTCAGTAGAGGCTCAGCCCCAGCATTTT.

The rearrangement joins TRBV10-3 to TRBJ1-1; a possible D gene is TRBD1 (6 bases). In germline, CDR1 is ENHRY, CDR2 SYGVKD. The V and J ends lost 2 bases and 11 bases respectively, with 15 bases between them. CDR3 length: 13 amino acids. CDR3 protein: CAISETSGAAAFF. The DNA of the CDR3 is TGTGCCATCAGTGAGACTTCAGGGGCGGCTGCTTTCTTT.

The J gene is TRBJ2-1, the V gene TRBV30; D might be TRBD2 (6 bases). Per germline, CDR1 GTSNPN and CDR2 SVGIG (reference sequence). The CDR3 runs 15 residues. The V and J ends lost 4 bases and 0 bases respectively, with 13 bases between them. CDR3 coding DNA: TGTGCCTGGATTAGCGGTGTCAGCTCCTACAATGAGCAGTTCTTC. It is translated as CAWISGVSSYNEQFF.

The chain uses TRBV30 and TRBJ2-7; D is possibly TRBD1 or TRBD2 (5 bases each). The V end was cut by 8 bases, the J end by 2 bases, with 19 bases between. CDR1 and CDR2 (germline): GTSNPN, SVGIG (reference sequence). This CDR3 is built from 14 residues. The CDR3 nucleotides are TGTGCCGGGACCCAGAGGCACAAGACCTACGAGCAGTACTTC. The encoded protein is CAGTQRHKTYEQYF.

The chain combines TRBV27 with TRBJ2-5, with D maybe TRBD2 (5 bases). CDR3 length: 14 residues. V lost 5 bases and J lost 3, with 13 bases in between. In germline, CDR1 is MNHEY, CDR2 SMNVEV (reference sequence). CDR3: CASSPPTRKETQYF. CDR3 nucleotides: TGTGCCAGCAGTCCCCCCACTAGGAAAGAGACCCAGTACTTC.

This clone was picked up a small number of times. The chain carries TRBV19 and TRBJ1-5; no reliable D call. Germline V lookup: CDR1 LNHDA, CDR2 SQIVND (reference sequence). Deletions cut 6 bases from V and 6 bases from J, with 15 bases between. The CDR3 sequence is 14 residues long. The CDR3 region has the DNA TGTGCCAGTAGAGGAGGACCTATGAGTCAGCCCCAGCATTTT. It yields the protein CASRGGPMSQPQHF.

The V and J genes are TRBV19 and TRBJ1-1, with D maybe TRBD1 (6 bases). The length of the CDR3 is 15 residues. Germline V lookup: CDR1 LNHDA, CDR2 SQIVND (reference sequence). Trimming took off 4 bases at V and 4 bases at J, with 16 bases between the two ends. The CDR3 here is CASSRAGARVTEAFF. The DNA for the CDR3 is TGTGCCAGTAGTAGGGCGGGGGCGCGGGTCACTGAAGCTTTCTTT.

V is TRBV10-2 and J is TRBJ1-4; 7 bases match TRBD1. The CDR3 length is 16 residues. Germline V gives CDR1 WSHSY, CDR2 SAAADI. V lost 0 bases to trimming and J lost 4 bases; unmatched junction nucleotides: 5. The CDR3 sequence is CASSESRQGLNEKLFF. CDR3 nucleotide sequence: TGCGCCAGCAGTGAGTCCCGACAGGGCCTTAATGAAAAACTGTTTTTT.